This T cell receptor beta chain was sequenced in a study of human T cells and chemical hapten exposure. Looking at the study overall: Variation in per-sample TCR yields came mainly from small pooled library volume differences.

Time point here: patch test 1, 2 weeks after DPC sensitization. Stated treatment: therapeutic diphenylcyclopropenone sensitization with weekly scalp DPC. This clonotype was counted many times. MiXCR, applied by TCRdb to the RACE reads, yields one record per CDR3 protein. Here the sample spans nearly 350,000 distinct CDR3 sequences, roughly 6.9% being singletons. The germline gives CDR1 SGHAT, CDR2 FQNNGV. Trimming left V 2 bases short and J 9 bases short, with 17 bases between. CDR3 size: 15 residues. The receptor was isolated from a young woman with alopecia areata. Some clones in this sample may be carry-over from other donors' samples. The sample in question was whole blood, obtained in connection with sensitization to the hapten diphenylcyclopropenone (DPC). The chain is built from TRBV11-2 and TRBJ2-1, with a possible D match to TRBD2 (5 bases). CDR3 region: CASSLKLEIYSEQFF. The CDR3 region has the DNA TGTGCCAGCAGCTTAAAACTAGAAATCTATAGTGAGCAGTTCTTC.